Included here is one TCR beta chain sequence, with context. Its specific antigen is unknown. No much larger clone exists at a distance of one base, and base qualities are not known. The record originates from a study of blood T cell repertoires in COVID-19 (dated by TCRdb to 2020 to 2021). Regarding the complete study: Samples covering the acute and convalescent phases of COVID-19 were provided by collaborators in the United States, Italy and Spain. The material from the prospective study consisted of cDNA or gDNA derived from T cells, B-cell-depleted T cells, or PBMCs. The dataset comprised deeply sampled blood TCRbeta repertoires from subjects exposed to, actively infected with, or recovered from COVID-19. The repertoires were released in a freely available public database meant as a resource for research on the immune response to SARS-CoV-2. The samples were drawn from two sources: the first 160 participants of the ongoing ImmuneRACE study, and 1,200 or so subjects contributed by 6 global collaborators. Nearly every sample came with metadata listing a de-identified subject ID, COVID-19 status, age in years and sex. Where available, HLA class I and class II types were taken from metadata supplied by the sample provider and were not determined by assay-based typing. Broad study findings and their caveats: The amount of clinical and demographic metadata varied by source and participant and was provided uncurated.

TCRbeta CDR3 regions were amplified from genomic DNA using the immunoSEQ Assay, a bias-controlled multiplex PCR. In the paper's pipeline: The number of nucleated cells in each sample was estimated from the amplification of reference gene primers within the assay. To quantify the absolute abundance of each unique TCRbeta CDR3 rearrangement, sequence reads were collapsed and filtered. Productive Simpson clonality was computed per sample as the square root of Simpson's diversity index over productive rearrangements. TCRdb obtained this table from immuneACCESS and retained in-frame rearrangements with V and J assigned. These tables miss some clones; where compared with another copy, unresolved V genes account for less than half of the shortfall, and the remainder is unexplained. The V and J calls and clone size are taken from that table; D and trimming were inferred from the DNA. The sample data list some 260,000 clones, and about 88% of these were observed just once. The ten top clones hold around 4.1% of the sample.

Participants in the prospective study were aged roughly 18 to 89 years, lived in about two dozen United States geographic areas, and enrolled through a virtual design. In the prospective study, participants were assigned to cohorts based on the clinical history participants reported in a screening survey and a study questionnaire. Mobile phlebotomists in the prospective study collected whole blood, serum and a nasopharyngeal or oropharyngeal swab from every participant. Additional blood draws and questionnaires over an approximately two-month period could optionally be provided by prospective study participants. Before DNA extraction, blood samples from the prospective study were shipped at room temperature or frozen. CDR1 and CDR2 are read off the germline V gene (reference sequence) as MNHEY and SMNVEV. The CDR3 runs 15 amino acids, cysteine and phenylalanine included. Only the CDR3 DNA is retained, 45 bases long and in frame from the first base. The trim is 3 bases for V and 7 bases for J, with a gap of 18 bases between the germline ends.

Source material: PBMCs or T cells enriched from blood (not recorded which). This sequence originates from a man in his thirties or forties with acute COVID-19. The V and J genes are TRBV27 and TRBJ1-2; no D gene is confidently identified. CDR3 loop: CASSLVAGLGGGYTF. The DNA reads TGTGCCAGCAGTTTGGTGGCAGGTCTAGGAGGTGGCTACACCTTC.